The next 8 T cell receptor beta chains were all read from a single sample in a study of identical twins. MiXCR was run by TCRdb on the 5' RACE reads, yielding one entry per CDR3 protein. In the table there are 470,000 or so distinct CDR3 sequences, approximately 25% of which are singletons. These same records also appear under a second study, on T cells expressing NK-cell markers.

Sequenced input: CD4+ T cells sorted from blood. These receptors were taken from a woman aged 18 to 35 in good health.

The chain links TRBV9 to TRBJ2-3, with D possibly being TRBD1 or TRBD2 (6 bases each). V lost 6 bases and J lost 2, with 10 bases in between. This CDR3 has 13 residues. Germline V CDR1 and CDR2: SGDLS, YYNGEE. CDR3 protein: CASTRGATDTQYF. CDR3 sequence (DNA): TGTGCCAGCACTAGGGGGGCCACAGATACGCAGTATTTT.

The J gene is TRBJ2-5, the V gene TRBV20-1; D is undetermined. Germline V gene lookup returns CDR1 DFQATT and CDR2 SNEGSKA (reference sequence). The CDR3 is 13 amino acids. Trimming removed 2 bases from V and 0 bases from J, with 7 bases in between. CDR3 protein: CSARHKNQETQYF. CDR3 in DNA: TGCAGTGCTAGACACAAAAACCAAGAGACCCAGTACTTC.

With respect to this clonotype: One end of the junction fails to match germline, which may point to a read error. The rearrangement links TRBV2 to TRBJ2-1; tentative D call: TRBD2 (5 bases). The CDR3 length is 13 residues. Germline CDR1 and CDR2: SNHLY and FYNNEI. The chain's CDR3 is CASRVSPVSQEAF. CDR3 nucleotides: TGTGCCAGCAGGGTGTCCCCGGTCTCCCAGGAGGCCTTC.

This clonotype was counted only a few times. This sequence joins TRBV29-1 and TRBJ1-1; no clear D. This CDR3 region has 15 residues. The V end lost 7 bases, the J end lost 4 bases, and 22 bases lay between the germline ends. The germline V gene has CDR1 SQVTM and CDR2 ANQGSEA. The CDR3 nucleotides read TGCAGCGCCTCAGTTCTAGGTGGCGCGGGCACTGAAGCTTTCTTT. Its protein product is CSASVLGGAGTEAFF.

This clonotype was detected only once. The chain is built from TRBV5-1 and TRBJ2-6; D unclear. Deletions cut 6 bases from V and 0 bases from J, with 7 bases between. The germline CDR1 and CDR2 sequences are SGHRS and YFSETQ. CDR3 length: 14 residues. The CDR3 DNA reads as TGCGCCAGCACCGAGAACTCTGGGGCCAACGTCCTGACTTTC. The encoded protein is CASTENSGANVLTF.

This clonotype came up a few times. V and J are TRBV12-3 or TRBV12-4 and TRBJ1-2; maybe TRBD1 (5 bases). There are 13 residues in the CDR3. V lost 6 bases to trimming and J lost 5 bases, with 13 bases between them. DNA of the CDR3: TGTGCCAGCAGCCCGGGACTTACTTATGGCTACACCTTC. Its translation: CASSPGLTYGYTF.

This clonotype appeared a few times. This sequence joins TRBV6-1 and TRBJ2-1, with D perhaps being TRBD1 or TRBD2 (6 bases each). The CDR3 is 16 amino acids. Germline V gene lookup returns CDR1 MNHNS and CDR2 SASEGT. Trimming stripped 6 bases from V and 4 bases from J, with 19 bases between. CDR3: CASRVRGDSLYNEQFF. The DNA of the CDR3 is TGTGCCAGCAGAGTTAGGGGGGACTCCTTATACAATGAGCAGTTCTTC.

CDR3 sequence: CASSPSPPLDNEQFF. Written as DNA, the CDR3 is TGCGCCAGCAGCCCAAGCCCCCCCCTAGACAATGAGCAGTTCTTC. V gene TRBV5-1 combines with J gene TRBJ2-1; D gene unclear. V gave up 4 bases and J gave up 5 bases, with 16 bases separating them. CDR1 SGHRS and CDR2 YFSETQ come from the germline V gene. The CDR3 totals 15 residues.